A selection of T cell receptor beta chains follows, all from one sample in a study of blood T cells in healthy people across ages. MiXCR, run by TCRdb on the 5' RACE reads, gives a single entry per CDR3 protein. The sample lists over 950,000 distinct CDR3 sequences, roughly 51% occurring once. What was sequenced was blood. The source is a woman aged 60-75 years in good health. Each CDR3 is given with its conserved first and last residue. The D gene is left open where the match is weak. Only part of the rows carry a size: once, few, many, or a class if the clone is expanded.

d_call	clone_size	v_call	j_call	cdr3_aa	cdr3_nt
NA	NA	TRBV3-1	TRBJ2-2	CATDYTGELFF	TGTGCCACCGATTACACCGGGGAGCTGTTTTTT
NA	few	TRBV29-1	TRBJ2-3	CSVFGTWADTQYF	TGCAGCGTTTTTGGGACTTGGGCAGATACGCAGTATTTT
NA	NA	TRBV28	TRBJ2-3	CASMAGLNTQYF	TGTGCCAGCATGGCGGGCCTAAATACGCAGTATTTT
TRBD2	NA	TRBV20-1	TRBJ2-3	CSASIGRASGGTQYF	TGCAGTGCCTCGATCGGGAGGGCCAGTGGGGGTACGCAGTATTTT
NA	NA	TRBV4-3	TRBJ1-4	CASSPTSGVLKLFF	TGCGCCAGCAGCCCTACTTCCGGGGTTCTAAAACTGTTTTTT
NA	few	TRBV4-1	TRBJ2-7	CASSPVTSFYEQYF	TGCGCCAGCAGCCCGGTGACTAGTTTCTACGAGCAGTACTTC
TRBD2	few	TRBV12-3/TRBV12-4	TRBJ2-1	CASTTLGGTSGRYNEQFF	TGTGCCAGCACAACTCTAGGGGGCACTAGCGGGAGGTACAATGAGCAGTTCTTC
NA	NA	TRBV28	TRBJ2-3	CASGSDTQYF	TGTGCCAGCGGATCAGATACGCAGTATTTT
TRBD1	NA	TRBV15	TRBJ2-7	CATSGPGTGDYEQYF	TGTGCCACCAGCGGTCCCGGGACAGGGGACTACGAGCAGTACTTC
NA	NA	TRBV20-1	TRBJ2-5	CSDDYLGGSGTQYF	TGCAGCGACGATTACCTTGGAGGATCTGGGACCCAGTACTTC
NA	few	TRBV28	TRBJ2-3	CASSMLVHTQYF	TGTGCCAGCAGTATGCTAGTTCATACGCAGTATTTT
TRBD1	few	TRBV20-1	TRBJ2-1	CSATSGDRDGHEQFF	TGCAGTGCCACCTCCGGGGACAGGGATGGACATGAGCAGTTCTTC
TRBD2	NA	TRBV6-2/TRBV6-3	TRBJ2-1	CASSPLAESLIHEQFF	TGTGCCAGCAGTCCCCTAGCGGAATCCCTTATACACGAGCAGTTCTTC
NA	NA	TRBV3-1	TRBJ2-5	CASSQEEGKETQYF	TGTGCCAGCAGCCAAGAAGAGGGGAAAGAGACCCAGTACTTC
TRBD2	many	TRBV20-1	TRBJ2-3	CSASASGRSGTDTQYF	TGCAGTGCTAGTGCTAGCGGGAGGTCGGGAACAGATACGCAGTATTTT
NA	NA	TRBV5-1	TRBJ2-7	CASSTQTGSYEQYF	TGCGCCAGCAGCACTCAGACAGGCTCCTACGAGCAGTACTTC
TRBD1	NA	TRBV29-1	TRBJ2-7	CSVYLTGTYERYF	TGCAGCGTTTACCTGACAGGGACCTACGAGCGGTACTTC
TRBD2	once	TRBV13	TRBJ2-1	CASTYLTGTSDEQFF	TGTGCCAGCACCTACCTAACCGGGACTAGCGATGAGCAGTTCTTC
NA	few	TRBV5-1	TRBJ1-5	CASSLRSGSNQPQHF	TGCGCCAGCAGCTTGAGGTCCGGGAGCAATCAGCCCCAGCATTTT
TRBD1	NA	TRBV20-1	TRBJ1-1	CSARGGRGLDTEAFF	TGCAGTGCTAGAGGGGGGAGGGGGCTTGACACTGAAGCTTTCTTT
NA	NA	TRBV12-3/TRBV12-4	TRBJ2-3	CASSQPGAGTQYF	TGTGCCAGCAGCCAACCGGGGGCGGGTACGCAGTATTTT
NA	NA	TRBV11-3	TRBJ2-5	CASSLDQGVEETQYF	TGTGCCAGCAGCTTAGATCAAGGCGTGGAAGAGACCCAGTACTTC
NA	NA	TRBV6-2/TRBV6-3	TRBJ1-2	CASKVGRNYGYTF	TGTGCCAGCAAGGTTGGTCGGAACTATGGCTACACCTTC
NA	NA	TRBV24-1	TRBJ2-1	CATSDLARGLGEQFF	TGTGCCACCAGTGATTTAGCCCGGGGGCTGGGTGAGCAGTTCTTC
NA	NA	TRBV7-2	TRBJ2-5	CASSHEGSIRETQYF	TGTGCCAGCAGCCACGAGGGCAGTATCCGCGAGACCCAGTACTTC
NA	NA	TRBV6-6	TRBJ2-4	CASRPPDLSPKNIQYF	TGTGCCAGCAGACCCCCAGATCTAAGTCCCAAAAACATTCAGTACTTC
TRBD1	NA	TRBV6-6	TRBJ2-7	CASRTTLGQGDGEQYF	TGTGCCAGCAGGACAACCTTGGGACAGGGGGATGGCGAGCAGTACTTC
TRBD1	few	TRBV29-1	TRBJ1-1	CSVVRTGSEAFF	TGCAGCGTTGTACGGACAGGGTCTGAAGCTTTCTTT
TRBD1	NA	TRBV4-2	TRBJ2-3	CASRDRDRVTDTQYF	TGTGCCAGCAGAGACCGGGACAGGGTTACAGATACGCAGTATTTT
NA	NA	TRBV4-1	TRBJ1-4	CASSQVPRGARDEKLFF	TGCGCCAGCAGCCAAGTGCCGAGGGGGGCTCGGGATGAAAAACTGTTTTTT
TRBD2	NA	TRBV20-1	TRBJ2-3	CSAPVLAGGPSGTDTQYF	TGCAGTGCCCCCGTTTTAGCGGGAGGGCCGAGTGGAACAGATACGCAGTATTTT
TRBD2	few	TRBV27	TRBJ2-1	CASNVGTSGSNEQFF	TGTGCCAGCAACGTTGGGACTAGCGGGAGCAATGAGCAGTTCTTC
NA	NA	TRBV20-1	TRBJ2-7	CSARDLGLASREQYF	TGCAGTGCTAGAGATTTAGGACTTGCCTCTCGGGAGCAGTACTTC
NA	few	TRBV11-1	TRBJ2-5	CASSLWDTQETQYF	TGTGCCAGCAGCTTATGGGACACCCAAGAGACCCAGTACTTC
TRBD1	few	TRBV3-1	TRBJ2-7	CASSQAWTGVDEQYF	TGTGCCAGCAGCCAAGCGTGGACAGGGGTAGACGAGCAGTACTTC
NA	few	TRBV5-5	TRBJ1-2	CASSLSGVLILYGYTF	TGTGCCAGCAGCTTGAGTGGGGTGCTCATCCTCTATGGCTACACCTTC
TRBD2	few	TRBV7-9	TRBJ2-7	CASSSPRGSGDEQYF	TGTGCCAGCAGCTCCCCGAGGGGTAGCGGGGACGAGCAGTACTTC
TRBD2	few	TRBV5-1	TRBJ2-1	CASSLEGLAGNEQFF	TGCGCCAGCAGCTTGGAAGGTCTAGCGGGAAATGAGCAGTTCTTC
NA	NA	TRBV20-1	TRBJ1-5	CSAKEYSNQPQHF	TGCAGTGCTAAGGAGTATAGCAATCAGCCCCAGCATTTT
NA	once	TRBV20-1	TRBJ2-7	CSAPAGAVWSYEQYF	TGCAGTGCCCCGGCGGGCGCAGTTTGGTCCTACGAGCAGTACTTC
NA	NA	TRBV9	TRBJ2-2	CASSVEAGSDTGELFF	TGTGCCAGCAGCGTAGAAGCAGGGTCGGACACCGGGGAGCTGTTTTTT
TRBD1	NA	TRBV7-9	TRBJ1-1	CASSPQGIGTEAFF	TGTGCCAGCAGCCCACAGGGGATAGGCACTGAAGCTTTCTTT
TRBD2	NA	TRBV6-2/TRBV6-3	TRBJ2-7	CASSDRLAVSSYEQYF	TGTGCCAGCAGCGACAGACTAGCTGTAAGCTCCTACGAGCAGTACTTC
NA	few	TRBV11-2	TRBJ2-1	CASSLVPGVLADEQFF	TGTGCCAGCAGCTTAGTCCCCGGGGTTCTAGCCGATGAGCAGTTCTTC
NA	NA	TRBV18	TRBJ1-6	CASSPQGENSPLHF	TGTGCCAGCTCACCACAGGGGGAAAATTCACCCCTCCACTTT